This TCR beta chain was profiled in a study of regulatory T cells in long-lasting Graves disease. The overall study: The term persistent Graves' disease signified upward of 5 years on antithyroid drugs with positive TSH receptor antibodies. General observations from the study: Persistent disease samples used TRBV28, TRBJ1-2 and TRBJ2-5 preferentially. Persistent Graves' patients showed less TCR diversity than newly diagnosed ones.

This clonotype was observed many times. What it binds is unknown. The time point: persistent/refractory GD, antithyroid drugs over 5 years with positive TRAb. Following extraction of RNA from PBMCs, that RNA was used to make the TCR library. Germline V gene sequence: CDR1 SGHDN, CDR2 FVKESK. Unmatched junction bases numbered 4, after V lost 2 bases and J lost 5 bases. The CDR3 sequence is 14 residues long. For TCR beta, libraries came from iRepertoire HTBI primers and Arm-PCR of CDR3 regions. TCRdb itself ran the multiplex PCR reads through MiXCR, one entry per CDR3 protein. The sample has roughly 400,000 distinct CDR3 sequences; 21% are singletons.

Sequenced here: peripheral blood mononuclear cells (PBMCs), sampled when the disease was refractory, from a patient treated with antithyroid drugs. The sequence came from a female donor with Graves disease. The rearrangement joins TRBV14 to TRBJ2-7; 9 nucleotides line up with TRBD1. The CDR3 is CASSQPDRGHEQYF. The CDR3 DNA follows: TGTGCCAGCAGCCAACCGGACAGGGGCCACGAGCAGTACTTC. Using reference TRBV14 and TRBJ2-7 for the parts outside the CDR3, the full variable domain is EAGVTQFPSHSVIEKGQTVTLRCDPISGHDNLYWYRRVMGKEIKFLLHFVKESKQDESGMPNNRFLAERTGGTYSTLKVQPAELEDSGVYFCASSQPDRGHEQYFGPGTRLTVT.